The 21 T cell receptor beta chains below come from one sample, sequenced in a study of shared clonotypes between healthy human individuals. Repertoires were generated with immunoSEQ multiplex PCR, while TCRdb's copy carries only in-frame clones and drops some. Among over a million clones, about four fifths were seen once, and the ten largest hold approximately 0.5%. Sequenced sample: memory CD4+ T cells from PBMCs. As to subset: CD45RA-negative fraction. Receptors were obtained from a man between 18 and 29 years old in good health. Some clones in this sample may be carry-over from other donors' samples.

V is TRBV4-3 and J is TRBJ2-2; D may be TRBD2 (5 bases). CDR1 LGHNA and CDR2 YSLEER come from the germline V gene. This CDR3 has 17 amino acids. Trimming pared 0 bases from V and 4 bases from J, leaving 15 bases between. The CDR3 region is CASSQDSASSSTGELFF. For the CDR3, the DNA is TGCGCCAGCAGCCAAGATAGTGCATCTAGCTCCACCGGGGAGCTGTTTTTT.

A note on this clone: Distinct nucleotide sequences in the sample also encode this CDR3. The chain has TRBV5-1 and TRBJ1-5; D might be TRBD1 (5 bases). The germline V gene encodes CDR1 SGHRS and CDR2 YFSETQ. The CDR3 runs to 15 residues. V shed 1 base and J shed 5 bases, with 13 bases lying between them. The CDR3 nucleotides read TGCGCCAGCAGCTTGTCGGGGAGAGGGGATCAGCCCCAGCATTTT. Translation gives CASSLSGRGDQPQHF.

V gene TRBV29-1 combines with J gene TRBJ2-7, with D possibly TRBD2 on 5 matching bases. V was trimmed by 7 bases and J by 2 bases, leaving 12 bases between them. The length of the CDR3 is 12 residues. Germline CDR1 is SQVTM and CDR2 is ANQGSEA. The CDR3, as DNA: TGCAGCGCCGGACTTACAACCTACGAGCAGTACTTC. Residues: CSAGLTTYEQYF.

This chain links TRBV30 with TRBJ1-4; a weak D match, TRBD1 (5 bases). Trimming removed 1 base from V and 4 bases from J, with 16 bases in between. The germline V gene encodes CDR1 GTSNPN and CDR2 SVGIG (reference sequence). The CDR3 has 16 residues. CDR3 sequence (DNA): TGTGCCTGGAGTGAAGTTACGGGACCCATTAATGAAAAACTGTTTTTT. Residues: CAWSEVTGPINEKLFF. The full variable domain, rest sourced from reference TRBV30 and TRBJ1-4, is SQTIHQWPATLVQPVGSPLSLECTVEGTSNPNLYWYRQAAGRGLQLLFYSVGIGQISSEVPQNLSASRPQDRQFILSSKKLLLSDSGFYLCAWSEVTGPINEKLFFGSGTQLSVL.

V usage is TRBV18 and J usage is TRBJ1-6, with 7 nucleotides matching TRBD1. Germline V gene data show CDR1 as KGHSH and CDR2 as LQKENI. The CDR3 length is 15 residues. V was clipped by 3 bases and J by 8 bases; unmatched bases: 7. CDR3 coding DNA: TGTGCCAGCTCACCGGGACAGCAAGAGTATTCACCCCTCCACTTT. Amino acid sequence: CASSPGQQEYSPLHF.

The gene calls are TRBV5-1 and TRBJ2-2; D perhaps matches TRBD2 (6 bases). This CDR3 has 15 amino acids. Looked up from germline, CDR1 is SGHRS and CDR2 is YFSETQ. The ends were cut back, 2 bases at V and 3 bases at J, with 11 bases in the middle. The CDR3 reads CASSLQLADTGELFF. CDR3 DNA sequence: TGCGCCAGCAGCTTACAACTAGCCGACACCGGGGAGCTGTTTTTT.

This clone appeared once. In DNA, the CDR3 is TGTGCCAGCAGCTTAGCGGCGGGGGGACCAGATACGCAGTATTTT. It specifies CASSLAAGGPDTQYF. The genes are TRBV7-9 and TRBJ2-3, with 8 bases lining up with TRBD2. Germline V gene sequence: CDR1 SEHNR, CDR2 FQNEAQ (reference sequence). The CDR3 loop spans 15 amino acids. Trimming cost V 0 bases and J 4 bases; bases outside gene matches: 3. Together with reference TRBV7-9 and TRBJ2-3, the CDR3 gives the full variable domain: DTGVSQNPRHKITKRGQNVTFRCDPISEHNRLYWYRQTLGQGPEFLTYFQNEAQLEKSRLLSDRFSAERPKGSFSTLEIQRTEQGDSAMYLCASSLAAGGPDTQYFGPGTRLTVL.

This clone showed up just once. V and J are TRBV5-1 and TRBJ2-3, with 10 bases lining up with TRBD1. The CDR3 sequence is 15 residues long. The V and J ends lost 4 bases and 6 bases, in that order; junction bases with no gene match: 8. Germline V gene sequence: CDR1 SGHRS, CDR2 YFSETQ. The CDR3 DNA reads TGCGCCAGCAGCACGCGGACAGGGGGAGGTGATACGCAGTATTTT. Protein product: CASSTRTGGGDTQYF.

The genes are TRBV19 and TRBJ1-2; a weak D match, TRBD1 (6 bases). The CDR3 contains 14 residues. The V and J ends lost 7 bases and 2 bases respectively, with 14 bases between them. Germline CDR1 reads LNHDA; CDR2 reads SQIVND (reference sequence). CDR3 DNA: TGTGCCAGTATGAGGGGGGCCTCGAACTATGGCTACACCTTC. It encodes CASMRGASNYGYTF.

The chain is built from TRBV19 and TRBJ2-1; TRBD1 might be the D (5 bases). This CDR3 has 14 residues. Germline V lookup: CDR1 LNHDA, CDR2 SQIVND (reference sequence). The ends were cut back, 2 bases at V and 1 base at J, with 6 bases in the middle. The CDR3 bases are TGTGCCAGTAGTATATCAGGGTCCTACAATGAGCAGTTCTTC. Protein product: CASSISGSYNEQFF.

The chain links TRBV7-3 to TRBJ1-1, with 8 bases aligning to TRBD1. This CDR3 comprises 14 residues. Germline assignment: CDR1 SGHTA and CDR2 FQGTGA. Losses at the gene ends were 6 bases for V and 6 bases for J; bases not matched to a gene: 9. CDR3 protein: CASRFQGAGPEAFF. As DNA, the CDR3 is TGTGCCAGCAGGTTCCAGGGGGCCGGACCTGAAGCTTTCTTT.

V is TRBV10-2 and J is TRBJ2-2; D is ambiguous. The germline V and J ends were trimmed by 5 bases and 6 bases, with 4 bases remaining between them. Germline V gives CDR1 WSHSY, CDR2 SAAADI. The CDR3 has 11 amino acids. Here the CDR3 reads CASSRAGELFF. CDR3 DNA sequence: TGCGCCAGCAGTCGCGCCGGGGAGCTGTTTTTT.

The V and J genes are TRBV9 and TRBJ2-1; TRBD2 matches at 13 bases. The J segment lost 6 bases and the V segment lost 3 bases, leaving 3 bases of the junction unmatched. The CDR3 contains 15 residues. Germline V gene sequence: CDR1 SGDLS, CDR2 YYNGEE. CDR3 region: CASSGGTSGTNEQFF. For the CDR3, the DNA is TGTGCCAGCAGCGGCGGGACTAGCGGGACCAATGAGCAGTTCTTC.

To note about this clone: At the DNA level, this CDR3 is encoded by other sequences in the same sample as well. J is TRBJ2-7 and V is TRBV5-1; D is ambiguous. This CDR3 contains 14 residues. Germline V gives CDR1 SGHRS, CDR2 YFSETQ. V was pared by 0 bases and J by 0 bases, with 7 bases between. The CDR3 region is CASSLEPGSYEQYF. CDR3 bases: TGCGCCAGCAGCTTGGAGCCGGGCTCCTACGAGCAGTACTTC.

The V gene is TRBV5-4, the J gene TRBJ2-3, with D possibly TRBD2 on 5 matching bases. This CDR3 comprises 15 residues. Between the trimmed V and J ends, which lost 4 bases and 1 base, there was a span of 13 bases. Germline CDR1 reads SGHNT; CDR2 reads YYREEE (reference sequence). The CDR3 protein is CASSPPAGRTDTQYF. In DNA, the CDR3 is TGTGCCAGCAGCCCCCCGGCGGGCCGCACAGATACGCAGTATTTT.

The V gene is TRBV11-2, the J gene TRBJ2-4; D might be TRBD1 or TRBD2, each matching 6 bases. Trimming stripped 4 bases from V and 0 bases from J, with 22 bases between. Germline V gene data show CDR1 as SGHAT and CDR2 as FQNNGV. The CDR3 consists of 19 residues. CDR3 protein: CASSSKGGSRILAKNIQYF. The CDR3 nucleotides read TGTGCCAGCAGCTCAAAGGGGGGCTCCAGAATACTAGCCAAAAACATTCAGTACTTC.

The chain uses TRBV9 and TRBJ2-2, with 8 bases identical to TRBD1. Germline CDR1 SGDLS, CDR2 YYNGEE. The CDR3 is made up of 16 amino acids. After removal of 3 bases from V and 0 bases from J, the junction contained 4 bases not matched to a gene. The CDR3 region has the DNA TGTGCCAGCAGCGCACAGACAGGGGCGAACACCGGGGAGCTGTTTTTT. This sequence encodes CASSAQTGANTGELFF.

The chain is built from TRBV6-5 and TRBJ1-1; D uncertain. Looked up from germline, CDR1 is MNHEY and CDR2 is SVGAGI. The CDR3 consists of 14 residues. The V end lost 1 base, the J end lost 5 bases, and 11 bases lay between the germline ends. CDR3 protein: CASSYLKGKTEAFF. The CDR3 DNA follows: TGTGCCAGCAGTTACTTAAAAGGGAAAACTGAAGCTTTCTTT.

The rearrangement uses TRBV5-1 and TRBJ1-2; D may be TRBD1 (6 bases). This CDR3 spans 15 amino acids. V was trimmed by 6 bases and J by 4 bases, leaving 19 bases between them. CDR1 and CDR2 (germline): SGHRS, YFSETQ. The CDR3 is CASNIRVGATYGYTF. Here the CDR3 DNA reads TGCGCCAGCAACATCCGGGTGGGGGCCACCTATGGCTACACCTTC.

This chain connects TRBV6-5 to TRBJ2-1, with 7 bases identical to TRBD2. From germline, CDR1 is MNHEY and CDR2 SVGAGI. The CDR3 length is 13 residues. V was pared by 7 bases and J by 7 bases, with 7 bases of the junction left unmatched. In nucleotides, the CDR3 is TGTGCCAGCACTTCTCCGGGGGGAAATGAGCAGTTCTTC. Protein: CASTSPGGNEQFF.

The chain is built from TRBV14 and TRBJ2-5; D call uncertain. The germline gives CDR1 SGHDN, CDR2 FVKESK. V lost 1 base and J 7 bases, leaving 10 bases between the germline ends. This CDR3 is built from 13 residues. The CDR3 DNA follows: TGTGCCAGCAGCCAAGGGACCCCGGGGACCCAGTACTTC. It codes for CASSQGTPGTQYF. Full variable domain (missing parts from reference TRBV14 and TRBJ2-5): EAGVTQFPSHSVIEKGQTVTLRCDPISGHDNLYWYRRVMGKEIKFLLHFVKESKQDESGMPNNRFLAERTGGTYSTLKVQPAELEDSGVYFCASSQGTPGTQYFGPGTRLLVL.